Sequencing of this T cell receptor (beta chain) was carried out in a study of CXCR3-negative and CXCR3-positive naive CD8 T cells. Study summary: The dataset comprises some 130 million TRB reads in total, with about 1.5 +/- 0.3 million reads per library. Study-wide points: Both naive subsets, CXCR3-negative and CXCR3-positive, displayed similar TRBV-TRBJ usage, unlike memory cells. For the naive subsets, surface CD5 was similar, and TCR strength was inferred from TRB CDR3 properties.

Via 5' RACE with UMI labels, TRB cDNA libraries were prepared. One entry per CDR3 protein, without DNA, is what TCRdb gives after re-calling the 5' RACE reads. The sample totals about 56,000 distinct CDR3 sequences. To note about this clonotype: Its specificity is unknown.

This CDR3 region has 15 residues. Per germline, CDR1 SGHVS and CDR2 FQNEAQ. What was sequenced was memory CD8+ T cells from blood. The sequence was obtained from a human donor in good health. Some clones in this sample may be carry-over from other donors' samples. The chain is built from TRBV7-8 and TRBJ1-2; TCRdb's assignment of TRBD1 cannot be checked, as there is no DNA. The CDR3: CASSLALGGDYGYTF.